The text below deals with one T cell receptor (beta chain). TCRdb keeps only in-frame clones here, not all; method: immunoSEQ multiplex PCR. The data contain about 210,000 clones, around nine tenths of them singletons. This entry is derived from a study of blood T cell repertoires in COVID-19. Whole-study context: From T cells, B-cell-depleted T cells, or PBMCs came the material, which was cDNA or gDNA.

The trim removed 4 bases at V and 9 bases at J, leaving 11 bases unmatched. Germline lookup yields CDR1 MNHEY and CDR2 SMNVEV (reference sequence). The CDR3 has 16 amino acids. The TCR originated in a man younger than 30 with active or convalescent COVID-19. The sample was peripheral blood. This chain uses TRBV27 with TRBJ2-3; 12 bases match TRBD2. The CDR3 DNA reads TGTGCCAGCAGTTATTGGCTAGCGGGAGGGCCGGGAACGCAGTATTTT. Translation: CASSYWLAGGPGTQYF.